Listed here are 17 T cell receptor beta chains from one sample, sequenced in a study of T cell changes during pregnancy in multiple sclerosis. Repertoires were generated with immunoSEQ multiplex PCR, while TCRdb's copy carries only in-frame clones and drops some. In the table there are 75,000 to 80,000 clones, approximately 92% of which are singletons. This specimen consisted of peripheral blood, obtained in the second trimester of pregnancy. These receptors were taken from a female donor in good health, enrolled as a control in a pregnancy study.

The J gene is TRBJ1-1, the V gene TRBV4-2, with TRBD1 matching over 7 bases. The germline V gene encodes CDR1 LGHNA and CDR2 YNFKEQ. J was trimmed by 0 bases and V by 7 bases; bases with no gene match: 14. The CDR3 extends over 17 amino acids. This CDR3 reads CASTPRGYDRVNTEAFF. In nucleotides, the CDR3 is TGTGCCAGCACCCCGCGGGGATACGACAGGGTGAACACTGAAGCTTTCTTT.

This clone showed up just once. The J gene is TRBJ1-4, the V gene TRBV19; D is unresolved. V dropped 0 bases and J dropped 7 bases, with 6 bases sitting between them. There are 13 residues in the CDR3. Germline CDR1 LNHDA, CDR2 SQIVND (reference sequence). CDR3 sequence (DNA): TGTGCCAGTAGTATAGAGGGAGGTGAAAAACTGTTTTTT. It encodes CASSIEGGEKLFF.

DNA for the CDR3: TGTGCCAGCAGACTCAGGGTTGCTTCGAACACCGGGGAGCTGTTTTTT. It codes for CASRLRVASNTGELFF. The chain links TRBV27 to TRBJ2-2, with a possible D match to TRBD1 (5 bases). The V end was cut by 6 bases, the J end by 0 bases, with 14 bases between. The CDR3 consists of 16 residues. Per the germline V gene, CDR1 is MNHEY and CDR2 is SMNVEV (reference sequence).

The gene calls are TRBV18 and TRBJ1-2; 7 bases are shared with TRBD1. Per germline, CDR1 KGHSH and CDR2 LQKENI. J was trimmed by 3 bases and V by 5 bases; bases with no gene match: 3. The CDR3 contains 13 residues. The CDR3 sequence is CASSSQGDYGYTF. CDR3 DNA sequence: TGTGCCAGCTCATCCCAGGGGGACTATGGCTACACCTTC.

The genes are TRBV2 and TRBJ1-3; possibly TRBD1 for D (5 bases). Germline V gene data show CDR1 as SNHLY and CDR2 as FYNNEI. The CDR3 has 15 residues. The V end lost 4 bases, the J end lost 0 bases, and 10 bases lay between the germline ends. The CDR3 sequence is CASSAGFGSGNTIYF. CDR3 bases: TGTGCCAGCAGTGCAGGGTTCGGCTCTGGAAACACCATATATTTT.

The gene calls are TRBV27 and TRBJ1-6; 7 bases fit TRBD1. The CDR3 covers 17 residues. From germline, CDR1 is MNHEY and CDR2 SMNVEV (reference sequence). The V and J ends lost 10 bases and 0 bases, in that order; junction bases with no gene match: 12. Written as DNA, the CDR3 is TGTGCCACCGCGGGACAGAGTTTTAGCTCCTATAATTCACCCCTCCACTTT. It codes for CATAGQSFSSYNSPLHF.

The V gene is TRBV9, the J gene TRBJ1-6, with 8 bases identical to TRBD1. Germline CDR1 is SGDLS and CDR2 is YYNGEE. V gave up 7 bases and J gave up 10 bases; unmatched junction bases: 10. The CDR3 is made up of 14 amino acids. In DNA form, the CDR3 reads TGTGCCAGCGGGAGCGGACAGGGAGGGTCACCCCTCCACTTT. It is translated as CASGSGQGGSPLHF.

The genes are TRBV7-2 and TRBJ2-1; 9 bases are a match to TRBD2. CDR3 length equals 14 residues. CDR1 SGHTA and CDR2 FQGNSA come from the germline V gene. The J segment lost 13 bases and the V segment lost 3 bases, leaving 10 bases of the junction unmatched. In nucleotides, the CDR3 is TGTGCCAGCAGCTTGAATAGCGGGGGTGAGAAACAGTTCTTC. This codes for CASSLNSGGEKQFF.

The rearrangement links TRBV7-8 to TRBJ2-7, with D unclear. The CDR3 is 13 amino acids. The V gene's germline CDR1 is SGHVS and CDR2 FQNEAQ. The V gene lost 0 bases and the J gene lost 6 bases, with 9 bases spanning the gap. The CDR3 nucleotides are TGTGCCAGCAGCTTAGCGAGGCCGTCCGAGCAGTACTTC. Translating gives CASSLARPSEQYF.

This chain links TRBV19 with TRBJ2-1; 10 nucleotides align to TRBD1. V trimming: 4 bases; J trimming: 5 bases; junction bases outside the gene matches: 8. This CDR3 has 16 residues. The germline gives CDR1 LNHDA, CDR2 SQIVND (reference sequence). The CDR3 spells CASSTTGGLKDNEQFF. The CDR3 nucleotides read TGTGCCAGTAGTACGACAGGGGGCTTGAAAGACAATGAGCAGTTCTTC.

This chain joins TRBV9 and TRBJ1-6, with 7 nucleotides matching TRBD1. The germline V gene encodes CDR1 SGDLS and CDR2 YYNGEE. V was pared by 4 bases and J by 6 bases, with 13 bases of the junction left unmatched. The CDR3 consists of 17 residues. CDR3 sequence reads: CASSLGAQGVFNSPLHF. DNA of the CDR3: TGTGCCAGCAGCCTAGGTGCCCAGGGGGTGTTTAATTCACCCCTCCACTTT. Full variable domain (missing parts from reference TRBV9 and TRBJ1-6): DSGVTQTPKHLITATGQRVTLRCSPRSGDLSVYWYQQSLDQGLQFLIQYYNGEERAKGNILERFSAQQFPDLHSELNLSSLELGDSALYFCASSLGAQGVFNSPLHFGNGTRLTVT.

The rearrangement links TRBV7-9 to TRBJ1-1; D gene unclear. The CDR3 consists of 13 residues. The V and J ends lost 5 bases and 0 bases respectively, with 7 bases between them. Germline V gene lookup returns CDR1 SEHNR and CDR2 FQNEAQ (reference sequence). The CDR3 sequence is CASSLQMNTEAFF. In nucleotides, the CDR3 is TGTGCCAGCAGCCTACAGATGAACACTGAAGCTTTCTTT.

This chain connects TRBV7-9 to TRBJ1-2; TRBD1 matches 10 bases. V lost 5 bases, J lost 3 bases, and 18 bases stayed unmatched. The V gene's germline CDR1 is SEHNR and CDR2 FQNEAQ (reference sequence). The CDR3 contains 19 residues. The CDR3 reads CASSHSSRDRGVVDYGYTF. CDR3 DNA: TGTGCCAGCAGCCACTCGTCCCGGGACAGGGGCGTGGTTGACTATGGCTACACCTTC.

The chain couples TRBV7-3 to TRBJ2-3; D is unclear. The CDR3 has 12 amino acids. V lost 2 bases and J 6 bases, leaving 6 bases between the germline ends. The germline gives CDR1 SGHTA, CDR2 FQGTGA. The CDR3 DNA sequence: TGTGCCAGCAGCTTAGTCTCGGATACGCAGTATTTT. Protein: CASSLVSDTQYF.

V is TRBV5-1 and J is TRBJ1-1, with 7 bases fitting TRBD1. V was clipped by 4 bases and J by 3 bases; unmatched bases: 9. CDR1 and CDR2 (germline): SGHRS, YFSETQ. This CDR3 has 15 residues. CDR3 region: CASSLPTGVDTEAFF. The CDR3 DNA sequence: TGCGCCAGCAGCCTACCCACAGGGGTGGACACTGAAGCTTTCTTT.

The chain is built from TRBV29-1 and TRBJ1-1; no reliable D call. Germline V gene data show CDR1 as SQVTM and CDR2 as ANQGSEA. V shed 5 bases and J shed 4 bases, with 8 bases lying between them. The CDR3 has 11 residues. The CDR3 loop is CSVREGTEAFF. The CDR3 region has the DNA TGCAGCGTTCGGGAGGGCACTGAAGCTTTCTTT.

V is TRBV4-1 and J is TRBJ1-1; 7 nucleotides match TRBD1. This CDR3 is built from 15 residues. The germline V gene encodes CDR1 MGHRA and CDR2 YSYEKL. After removal of 1 base from V and 1 base from J, the junction contained 3 bases not matched to a gene. The CDR3 sequence is CASSQAWDRNTEAFF. The CDR3 nucleotides are TGCGCCAGCAGCCAAGCCTGGGACAGGAACACTGAAGCTTTCTTT.